These T cell receptor beta chains were read from a single sample in a study of metastatic and nonmetastatic thyroid tumors. TCRdb re-analyzed the PCR reads through MiXCR. The sample holds about 50,000 clones; more than 20% are singletons and the top ten take about 3.9%. The sequencing input was blood. Receptors originate from a female donor with papillary thyroid cancer or a benign thyroid nodule (not recorded which). Some clones in this sample may be carry-over from other donors' samples. The CDR3 runs from the conserved cysteine through the conserved F or W. D genes are given only for firm matches. Not all rows give a size; the values are once, few, many and, for expanded clones, a class.

>TRBV20-1|-|TRBD2|TRBJ2-7
TGCAGTGCTAGAGATCCCCTAGCGGGAGACCTTCTGGAGCAGTACTTC
CSARDPLAGDLLEQYF
>TRBV4-1|many|TRBD2|TRBJ2-5
TGCGCCAGCAGCCAAGGCGGTCCGACAGGGTTGGGTAGCGGGAGTTTCTGGGAGACCCAGTACTTC
CASSQGGPTGLGSGSFWETQYF
>TRBV20-1|-|TRBD2|TRBJ2-1
TGCAGTGCTAGAGTTCTAGCGGGATCCCTCTCCTACAATGAGCAGTTCTTC
CSARVLAGSLSYNEQFF
>TRBV4-1|-|TRBD1|TRBJ2-5
TGCGCCAGCAGCCAAGCCGGGACAGGGTGGGAGACCCAGTACTTC
CASSQAGTGWETQYF
>TRBV5-1|many|TRBD2|TRBJ2-5
TGCGCCAGCAGCTTGATGGGCGCTAGCGGCCAAGAGACCCAGTACTTC
CASSLMGASGQETQYF
>TRBV4-1|many|TRBD2|TRBJ2-7
TGCGCCAGCAGCCAAGAGCTAGCGGGCGTTCGACACGAGCAGTACTTC
CASSQELAGVRHEQYF
>TRBV6-1|-|TRBD2|TRBJ2-3
TGTGCCAGCAGTGGAACTAGCGGGATAGATACGCACTCTTTT
CASSGTSGIDTHSF
>TRBV6-9|-|-|TRBJ2-7
TGTGACAGCATTTACACCACCCCATCCGACGAGCAGTACTTC
CDSIYTTPSDEQYF
>TRBV12-3/TRBV12-4|-|-|TRBJ2-3
TGTGACAGCACCGCGTACCTACATAGCACAGATACGCAGTATTTT
CDSTAYLHSTDTQYF
>TRBV6-1|many|TRBD1|TRBJ1-5
TGTGCCAGCAGCAAAGGACAGGGCGGCAATCAGCCCCAGCATTTT
CASSKGQGGNQPQHF
>TRBV6-1|many|TRBD2|TRBJ2-7
TGTGCCAGCAGGGGGAGGCTAGCGGTTTCCTACGAGCAGTACTTC
CASRGRLAVSYEQYF
>TRBV5-5|many|-|TRBJ2-7
TGTGCCAGCAGCCCAACGGCAGGCTACGAGCAGTACTTC
CASSPTAGYEQYF
>TRBV28|many|-|TRBJ2-7
TGTGCCAGCAGCTACCGTAGCGGTCGCTCCTACGAGCAGTACTTC
CASSYRSGRSYEQYF
>TRBV7-3|many|-|TRBJ2-3
TGTGCCAGCAAACCTTTACATACCGGGGATACGCAGTATTTT
CASKPLHTGDTQYF
>TRBV28|many|-|TRBJ2-3
TGTGCCAGCTGGTACCGGGGTAGCACAGATACGCAGTATTTT
CASWYRGSTDTQYF
>TRBV5-1|many|-|TRBJ1-4
TGCGCCAGCAGCTTGGAGCAGGGAGAAAAACTGTTTTTT
CASSLEQGEKLFF
>TRBV5-1|many|TRBD1|TRBJ2-5
TGCGCCAGCAGCTTGGGGTCAGGGGGCTGGGAGACCCAGTACTTC
CASSLGSGGWETQYF